This T cell receptor beta chain was found in a study of cytomegalovirus exposure and HLA in healthy donors. Study at large: From about 200 million T cells, an earlier analysis saw approximately 110 million unique TCR beta sequences.

A multiplex PCR was run with 60 Vbeta primers and 13 Jbeta primers. The repertoire was sequenced with immunoSEQ multiplex PCR; TCRdb's copy has only in-frame clones and lacks some. This sample carries about 140,000 clones, 73% of them seen once, and the ten largest clones take around an eighth. Germline CDR1 SEHNR, CDR2 FQNEAQ (reference sequence). The CDR3 is made up of 16 amino acids. After removal of 5 bases from V and 6 bases from J, the junction contained 13 bases not matched to a gene. There are a few counts of this clone. The antigen is undetermined. General observations from the study: In the analysis, some V segments, TRBV6-2 and TRBV6-3 included, were excluded as indistinguishable. A later examination showed that TCR association rates differed by HLA locus, with DRB1 most and HLA-C fewest.

V is TRBV7-9 and J is TRBJ2-1; 7 bases are shared with TRBD1. Source material: PBMCs. The receptor's source is a human donor in good health. The CDR3 reads CASSPRRTGWSNEQFF. The CDR3 nucleotides are TGTGCCAGCAGCCCCCGGAGGACAGGATGGAGCAATGAGCAGTTCTTC.